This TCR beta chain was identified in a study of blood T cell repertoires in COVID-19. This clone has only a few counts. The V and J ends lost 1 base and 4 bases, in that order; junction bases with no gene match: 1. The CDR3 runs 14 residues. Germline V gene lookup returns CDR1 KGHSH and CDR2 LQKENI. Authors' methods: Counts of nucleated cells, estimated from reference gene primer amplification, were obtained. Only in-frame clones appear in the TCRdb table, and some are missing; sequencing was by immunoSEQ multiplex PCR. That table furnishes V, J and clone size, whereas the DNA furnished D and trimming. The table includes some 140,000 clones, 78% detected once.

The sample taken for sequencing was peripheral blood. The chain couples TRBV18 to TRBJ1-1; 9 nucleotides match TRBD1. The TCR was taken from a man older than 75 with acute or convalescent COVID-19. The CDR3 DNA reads TGTGCCAGCTCACCACGACAGGGGGTCACTGAAGCTTTCTTT. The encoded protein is CASSPRQGVTEAFF.